These 29 T cell receptor beta chains share one sample of origin, sequenced in a study of naive and memory T cell subsets. Amplification of ligated cDNA took four PCR rounds with SP2 and nested alpha and beta constant primers. Using its own MiXCR run on the UMI-ligation and nested PCR reads, TCRdb lists one record per CDR3 protein. The sample includes around 24,000 distinct CDR3 sequences, roughly 5.2% of them seen just once. TCR cDNA received a 3' ligated oligonucleotide that carried a UMI. Sequences were obtained from blood. Receptors originate from an adult in good health.

This clonotype was observed many times. V is TRBV29-1 and J is TRBJ1-3, with a tentative D call TRBD1 (5 bases). The CDR3 contains 16 residues. The germline V gene encodes CDR1 SQVTM and CDR2 ANQGSEA. V lost 7 bases, J lost 0 bases, and 19 bases lay in between. In nucleotides, the CDR3 is TGCAGCGATTCCGGGTCAAGGGGTTTCTCTGGAAACACCATATATTTT. Amino acid sequence: CSDSGSRGFSGNTIYF.

This clonotype was detected ten times or more. The chain links TRBV20-1 to TRBJ2-3; 8 bases line up with TRBD2. The V gene end was trimmed by 6 bases and the J gene end by 2 bases; junction bases not matched to a gene: 28. This CDR3 comprises 21 residues. Germline CDR1 and CDR2: DFQATT and SNEGSKA (reference sequence). CDR3 protein: CSASGLGLFSSGRGYTDTQYF. DNA for the CDR3: TGCAGTGCCTCGGGACTAGGACTTTTCAGCTCGGGGAGAGGATACACAGATACGCAGTATTTT.

Details on this clonotype: A much larger clonotype is one base distant, so this may be a read error. This chain joins TRBV7-8 and TRBJ1-5; D uncertain. The CDR3 runs to 16 residues. CDR1 SGHVS and CDR2 FQNEAQ come from the germline V gene. CDR3 protein: CASSLTRGYSNQPQNF. CDR3 bases: TGTGCCAGCAGCTTAACTAGAGGATATAGCAATCAGCCCCAGAATTTT. Using reference TRBV7-8 and TRBJ1-5 for the parts outside the CDR3, the full variable domain is GAGVSQSPRYKVAKRGQDVALRCDPISGHVSLFWYQQALGQGPEFLTYFQNEAQLDKSGLPSDRFFAERPEGSVSTLKIQRTQQEDSAVYLCASSLTRGYSNQPQNFGDGTRLSIL.

This clonotype was counted only a few times. The rearrangement joins TRBV29-1 to TRBJ2-3; 11 bases agree with TRBD2. Germline lookup yields CDR1 SQVTM and CDR2 ANQGSEA. V gave up 4 bases and J gave up 0 bases; unmatched junction bases: 6. CDR3 length: 16 amino acids. The CDR3: CSVVLAGGRSTDTQYF. The CDR3 DNA is TGCAGCGTTGTTCTAGCGGGAGGCCGGAGCACAGATACGCAGTATTTT.

This clonotype has at least ten counts. V gene TRBV5-6 combines with J gene TRBJ2-5, with D possibly called TRBD1 or TRBD2 (5 bases each). Trimming left V 5 bases short and J 5 bases short, with 13 bases between. CDR1 SGHDT and CDR2 YYEEEE come from the germline V gene. CDR3 size: 13 residues. CDR3 protein: CASSEGSVETQYF. The CDR3 region has the DNA TGTGCCAGCAGTGAGGGGAGTGTGGAGACCCAGTACTTC.

This clonotype has at least ten counts. The V gene is TRBV6-2 or TRBV6-3, the J gene TRBJ2-1; D is possibly TRBD1 (5 bases). V was shortened by 0 bases and J by 10 bases, with 13 bases between the two germline ends. CDR1 and CDR2 (germline): MNHEY, SVGEGT. The CDR3 extends over 14 amino acids. The CDR3, as DNA: TGTGCCAGCAGTTACTCAGGGTCAGGGTCCGAGCAGTTCTTC. Translation gives CASSYSGSGSEQFF.

Ten or more counts support this clonotype. This chain links TRBV29-1 with TRBJ2-6; no clear D. V lost 4 bases, J lost 0 bases, and 10 bases lay in between. Germline CDR1 SQVTM, CDR2 ANQGSEA. The CDR3 runs to 15 residues. CDR3 loop: CSVAKGSSGANVLTF. In DNA form, the CDR3 reads TGCAGCGTTGCCAAGGGCTCCTCTGGGGCCAACGTCCTGACTTTC. Supplemented by reference TRBV29-1 and TRBJ2-6, the full variable domain reads SAVISQKPSRDICQRGTSLTIQCQVDSQVTMMFWYRQQPGQSLTLIATANQGSEATYESGFVIDKFPISRPNLTFSTLTVSNMSPEDSSIYLCSVAKGSSGANVLTFGAGSRLTVL.

The table lists this clonotype with many counts. The chain links TRBV7-2 to TRBJ1-2; a weak D match, TRBD1 (5 bases). Per germline, CDR1 SGHTA and CDR2 FQGNSA. V was trimmed by 1 base and J by 7 bases, leaving 22 bases between them. This CDR3 has 17 amino acids. CDR3 sequence reads: CASSLEGSRGVTGGYTF. CDR3 in DNA: TGTGCCAGCAGCTTAGAAGGGTCGAGGGGAGTGACCGGTGGCTACACCTTC.

This clonotype was recorded many times. The rearrangement links TRBV5-1 to TRBJ2-5; D is unclear. In germline, CDR1 is SGHRS, CDR2 YFSETQ. V gave up 4 bases and J gave up 5 bases, with 18 bases separating them. This CDR3 comprises 15 residues. DNA of the CDR3: TGCGCCAGCAGCCCTCGTGGGGAATATGGGGAGACCCAGTACTTC. Protein: CASSPRGEYGETQYF.

This clonotype appeared many times. V is TRBV4-2 and J is TRBJ2-5, with D perhaps matching TRBD1 or TRBD2 (5 bases each). Germline V gives CDR1 LGHNA, CDR2 YNFKEQ. The CDR3 loop spans 15 amino acids. The germline V and J ends were trimmed by 0 bases and 4 bases, with 12 bases remaining between them. The CDR3 protein is CASSQDWKGRETQYF. The CDR3 region has the DNA TGTGCCAGCAGCCAAGATTGGAAGGGGAGAGAGACCCAGTACTTC.

This clonotype occurred many times. The chain uses TRBV20-1 and TRBJ1-3; no clear D gene. The germline gives CDR1 DFQATT, CDR2 SNEGSKA (reference sequence). This CDR3 has 13 amino acids. V shed 7 bases and J shed 0 bases, with 10 bases lying between them. This CDR3 is CSGLHSSGNTIYF. For the CDR3, the DNA is TGCAGTGGCTTACATAGCTCTGGAAACACCATATATTTT.

This chain links TRBV3-1 with TRBJ1-1; unclear D gene. CDR1 and CDR2 from the germline V gene are LGHDT and YNNKEL (reference sequence). Trimming took off 2 bases at V and 0 bases at J, with 7 bases between the two ends. The CDR3 totals 14 residues. CDR3 sequence reads: CASSQPGVNTEAFF. The CDR3 DNA reads TGTGCCAGCAGCCAACCTGGGGTGAACACTGAAGCTTTCTTT. The variable domain in full, completed from reference TRBV3-1 and TRBJ1-1, reads DTAVSQTPKYLVTQMGNDKSIKCEQNLGHDTMYWYKQDSKKFLKIMFSYNNKELIINETVPNRFSPKSPDKAHLNLHINSLELGDSAVYFCASSQPGVNTEAFFGQGTRLTVV.

This clonotype was recorded at least ten times. This chain joins TRBV7-3 and TRBJ2-1; 12 bases fit TRBD2. With V trimmed by 5 bases and J by 5 bases, 10 bases remained unmatched. The CDR3 contains 17 residues. Germline V lookup: CDR1 SGHTA, CDR2 FQGTGA. The CDR3 DNA is TGTGCCAGCAGCCTCCCGACTAGCGGGAGTGTCGACAATGAGCAGTTCTTC. The encoded protein is CASSLPTSGSVDNEQFF. The whole variable domain, filled in from reference TRBV7-3 and TRBJ2-1, reads GAGVSQTPSNKVTEKGKYVELRCDPISGHTALYWYRQSLGQGPEFLIYFQGTGAADDSGLPNDRFFAVRPEGSVSTLKIQRTERGDSAVYLCASSLPTSGSVDNEQFFGPGTRLTVL.

This clonotype has ten or more counts. The chain links TRBV4-3 to TRBJ2-5, with D perhaps TRBD1 or TRBD2 (6 bases each). There are 14 residues in the CDR3. With 3 bases removed from V and 4 bases from J, the gap between germline ends came to 12 bases. The V gene's germline CDR1 is LGHNA and CDR2 YSLEER. The CDR3 is CASSQEGHGETQYF. The CDR3 DNA sequence: TGCGCCAGCAGCCAGGAGGGACATGGAGAGACCCAGTACTTC.

V gene TRBV6-6 combines with J gene TRBJ1-1; D might be TRBD1 (5 bases). The CDR3 length is 14 residues. Between the trimmed V and J ends, which lost 5 bases and 3 bases, there was a span of 13 bases. Germline V CDR1 and CDR2: MNHNY, SVGAGI (reference sequence). The chain's CDR3 is CASSRREGDTEAFF. CDR3 nucleotide sequence: TGTGCCAGCAGTCGCAGGGAAGGGGACACTGAAGCTTTCTTT.

This clonotype was found many times. V is TRBV12-3 or TRBV12-4 and J is TRBJ2-1, with D maybe TRBD1 (5 bases). The CDR3 consists of 12 residues. Between the trimmed V and J ends, which lost 6 bases and 7 bases, there was a span of 10 bases. The CDR3 sequence: CASRARGNEQFF. The CDR3 DNA is TGTGCCAGCAGAGCTAGGGGAAATGAGCAGTTCTTC.

This clonotype came up many times. The chain joins TRBV9 to TRBJ1-3; unclear D gene. V lost 4 bases and J lost 2, with 16 bases in between. This CDR3 is built from 16 residues. Germline lookup yields CDR1 SGDLS and CDR2 YYNGEE. CDR3 sequence reads: CASSPDNGGTGNTIYF. The CDR3 coding sequence is TGTGCCAGCAGCCCCGATAATGGTGGAACTGGAAACACCATATATTTT.

This clonotype came up many times. J is TRBJ1-1 and V is TRBV29-1; 7 bases agree with TRBD1. Losses at the gene ends were 1 base for V and 4 bases for J; bases not matched to a gene: 3. Germline V lookup: CDR1 SQVTM, CDR2 ANQGSEA. The CDR3 totals 13 residues. CDR3 residues: CSVEVDRATEAFF. CDR3 coding DNA: TGCAGCGTTGAAGTTGACAGGGCCACTGAAGCTTTCTTT.

Many counts were recorded for this clonotype. The chain employs TRBV20-1 and TRBJ1-2; 10 nucleotides match TRBD1. Germline loops: CDR1 DFQATT, CDR2 SNEGSKA (reference sequence). The CDR3 sequence is 14 residues long. The J segment lost 5 bases and the V segment lost 3 bases, leaving 6 bases of the junction unmatched. The CDR3 nucleotides read TGCAGTGCTAGTCTCCCGGGACAGGGGTATGGCTACACCTTC. Protein product: CSASLPGQGYGYTF.

In this sample, this clonotype turned up many times. This chain joins TRBV30 and TRBJ1-2, with D uncertain. The CDR3 consists of 12 residues. V shed 7 bases and J shed 1 base, with 10 bases lying between them. CDR1 is GTSNPN and CDR2 is SVGIG in the germline V gene (reference sequence). CDR3 region: CASPHYNYGYTF. The CDR3 nucleotides are TGTGCCTCGCCCCATTATAACTATGGCTACACCTTC.

This clonotype has at least ten counts. V gene TRBV15 combines with J gene TRBJ2-7; TRBD1 aligns across 8 bases. J lost 5 bases, V lost 2 bases, and 5 bases had no gene match. Germline loops: CDR1 LNHNV, CDR2 YYDKDF (reference sequence). The CDR3 is 14 residues long. CDR3 residues: CATSRPGTGHEQYF. CDR3 coding DNA: TGTGCCACCAGCAGACCGGGGACAGGCCACGAGCAGTACTTC.

The sample holds many counts of this clonotype. The chain recombines TRBV29-1 with TRBJ1-3, with D uncertain. V was trimmed by 4 bases and J by 3 bases, leaving 4 bases between them. The CDR3 has 11 residues. The V gene's germline CDR1 is SQVTM and CDR2 ANQGSEA. In DNA, the CDR3 is TGCAGCGTTGCCCATGGAAACACCATATATTTT. Amino acid sequence: CSVAHGNTIYF.

Many counts were recorded for this clonotype. This rearrangement joins TRBV7-9 to TRBJ1-5, with D perhaps TRBD1 (5 bases). The V gene lost 3 bases and the J gene lost 5 bases, with 11 bases spanning the gap. The CDR3 consists of 14 residues. Per the germline V gene, CDR1 is SEHNR and CDR2 is FQNEAQ (reference sequence). CDR3 loop: CASSFSGPDQPQHF. The CDR3 nucleotides are TGTGCCAGCAGCTTCTCAGGGCCTGATCAGCCCCAGCATTTT.

This clonotype was detected ten times or more. The chain couples TRBV12-3 or TRBV12-4 to TRBJ2-7, with D possibly TRBD1 on 6 matching bases. V was shortened by 5 bases and J by 7 bases, with 18 bases between the two germline ends. The CDR3 runs to 14 residues. The CDR3 DNA sequence: TGTGCCAGCAGTCCCACAGGGATGGTTGGGGAGCAGTACTTC. Translating it yields CASSPTGMVGEQYF.

The V and J genes are TRBV7-2 and TRBJ2-5; 8 bases agree with TRBD2. Unmatched junction bases numbered 9, after V lost 6 bases and J lost 0 bases. CDR3 size: 16 residues. Germline V gene data show CDR1 as SGHTA and CDR2 as FQGNSA. The chain's CDR3 is CASRLHSGTNQETQYF. The CDR3 DNA reads as TGTGCCAGCAGACTTCATAGCGGGACCAACCAAGAGACCCAGTACTTC.

This clonotype was recorded many times. For the CDR3, the DNA is TGTGCCAGCAGTTCCTACGAAGGATCCTACGAGCAGTACTTC. Translation gives CASSSYEGSYEQYF. This chain joins TRBV6-6 and TRBJ2-7, with D hard to call. The CDR3 runs to 14 residues. Germline V gene data show CDR1 as MNHNY and CDR2 as SVGAGI (reference sequence). V was trimmed by 4 bases and J by 1 base, leaving 11 bases between them.

This clonotype has at least ten counts. V is TRBV6-5 and J is TRBJ2-5; TRBD2 might be the D (7 bases). This CDR3 is 16 amino acids long. Trimming took off 0 bases at V and 5 bases at J, with 16 bases between the two ends. The germline gives CDR1 MNHEY, CDR2 SVGAGI. The CDR3 DNA sequence: TGTGCCAGCAGTTACTCCGGCGGGGAGGGGGGGGAGACCCAGTACTTC. Translating it yields CASSYSGGEGGETQYF.

Ten or more counts support this clonotype. The rearrangement uses TRBV12-3 or TRBV12-4 and TRBJ1-1, with a weak D call TRBD1 (5 bases). Between the trimmed V and J ends, which lost 7 bases and 3 bases, there was a span of 15 bases. This CDR3 is 14 amino acids long. CDR3 DNA sequence: TGTGCCAGCAATCTGGGGGAGGGAGACACTGAAGCTTTCTTT. It specifies CASNLGEGDTEAFF.

In its sample, this clonotype was seen many times. The genes are TRBV29-1 and TRBJ1-6; the D is unclear. From germline, CDR1 is SQVTM and CDR2 ANQGSEA. This CDR3 has 13 residues. Trimming cost V 4 bases and J 6 bases, with 10 bases left between them. In nucleotides, the CDR3 is TGCAGCGTTGCGGCGTCCCCTAATTCACCCCTCCACTTT. It is translated as CSVAASPNSPLHF.